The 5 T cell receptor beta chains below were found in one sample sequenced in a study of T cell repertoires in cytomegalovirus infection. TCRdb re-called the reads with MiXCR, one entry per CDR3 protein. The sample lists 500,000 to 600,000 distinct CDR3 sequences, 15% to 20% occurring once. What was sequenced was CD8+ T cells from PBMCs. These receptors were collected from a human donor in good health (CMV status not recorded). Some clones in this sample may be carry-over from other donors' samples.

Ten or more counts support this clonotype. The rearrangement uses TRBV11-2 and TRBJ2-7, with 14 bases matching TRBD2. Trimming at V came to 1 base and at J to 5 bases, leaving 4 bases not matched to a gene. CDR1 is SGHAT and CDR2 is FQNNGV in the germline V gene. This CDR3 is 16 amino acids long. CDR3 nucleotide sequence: TGTGCCAGCAGCTTAGCCGGGACTAGCGGGGGTGACGAGCAGTACTTC. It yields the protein CASSLAGTSGGDEQYF.

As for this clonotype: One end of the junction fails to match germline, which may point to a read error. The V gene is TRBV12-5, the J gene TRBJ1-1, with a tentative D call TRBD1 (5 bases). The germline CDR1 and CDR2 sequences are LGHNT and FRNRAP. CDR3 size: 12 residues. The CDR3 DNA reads TGTGCTAGTGGTTTGGGAGGGACTGCAGCTTTCTTT. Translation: CASGLGGTAAFF.

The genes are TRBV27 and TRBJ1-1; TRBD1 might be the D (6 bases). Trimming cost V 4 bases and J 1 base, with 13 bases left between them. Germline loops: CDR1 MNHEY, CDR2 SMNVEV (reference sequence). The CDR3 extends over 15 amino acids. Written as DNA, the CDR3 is TGTGCCAGCAGTTCCCTCAGGGGAAGGAACACTGAAGCTTTCTTT. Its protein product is CASSSLRGRNTEAFF.

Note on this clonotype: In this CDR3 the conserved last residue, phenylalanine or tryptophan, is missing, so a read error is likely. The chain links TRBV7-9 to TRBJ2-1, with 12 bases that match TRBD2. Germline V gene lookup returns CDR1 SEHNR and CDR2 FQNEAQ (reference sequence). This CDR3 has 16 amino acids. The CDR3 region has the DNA TGTGCCAGCAGCTTAAGGACTAGCGGGAAATACAATGACCAGTTCTTA. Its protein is CASSLRTSGKYNDQFL.

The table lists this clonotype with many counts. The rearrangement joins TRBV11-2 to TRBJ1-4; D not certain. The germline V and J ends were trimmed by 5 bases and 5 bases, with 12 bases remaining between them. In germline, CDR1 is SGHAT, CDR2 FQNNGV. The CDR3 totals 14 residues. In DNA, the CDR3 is TGTGCCAGCAGCATTCGACAAGTAAATGAAAAACTGTTTTTT. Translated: CASSIRQVNEKLFF.